Below are 12 T cell receptor beta chains sequenced from a single sample in a study of blood T cell repertoires in COVID-19. Assay used: immunoSEQ multiplex PCR; TCRdb lists only in-frame clones, some missing. The sample contains 55,000 to 80,000 clones, roughly 74% of which appear only once. Specimen: peripheral blood. Every receptor here comes from a woman older than 75 with acute or convalescent COVID-19.

V is TRBV7-9 and J is TRBJ2-1, with unresolved D. The CDR3 length is 15 residues. Germline V gives CDR1 SEHNR, CDR2 FQNEAQ (reference sequence). V lost 4 bases and J 13 bases, leaving 23 bases between the germline ends. The CDR3: CASSSRGFDGREQFF. The CDR3, as DNA: TGTGCCAGCAGCTCACGAGGATTTGACGGCCGCGAACAGTTCTTC.

A single count supports this clone. The chain uses TRBV15 and TRBJ2-5; 8 nucleotides agree with TRBD1. Trimming removed 1 base from V and 1 base from J; junction bases left unmatched: 5. In germline, CDR1 is LNHNV, CDR2 YYDKDF (reference sequence). This CDR3 is 16 amino acids long. The CDR3 is CATSRGGDRTQETQYF. The CDR3 DNA follows: TGTGCCACCAGCAGAGGGGGGGACAGGACCCAAGAGACCCAGTACTTC.

The chain employs TRBV27 and TRBJ2-7; 7 bases agree with TRBD2. The germline CDR1 and CDR2 sequences are MNHEY and SMNVEV (reference sequence). Unmatched junction bases numbered 11, after V lost 7 bases and J lost 2 bases. This CDR3 spans 15 amino acids. This CDR3 is CASTNEASGAYEQYF. CDR3 nucleotide sequence: TGTGCCAGCACCAATGAGGCTAGCGGCGCCTACGAGCAGTACTTC.

J is TRBJ2-1 and V is TRBV15, with a possible D match to TRBD2 (5 bases). The germline gives CDR1 LNHNV, CDR2 YYDKDF (reference sequence). This CDR3 is 16 amino acids long. V was clipped by 1 base and J by 2 bases, with 12 bases between them. The CDR3 sequence: CATSRVERPTYNEQFF. CDR3 nucleotides: TGTGCCACCAGCAGAGTCGAGCGGCCAACCTACAATGAGCAGTTCTTC.

This clone showed up just a few times. This chain links TRBV4-1 with TRBJ2-3; 9 bases fit TRBD2. The J segment lost 2 bases and the V segment lost 1 base, leaving 7 bases of the junction unmatched. This CDR3 contains 17 residues. Germline lookup yields CDR1 MGHRA and CDR2 YSYEKL. The CDR3 DNA follows: TGCGCCAGCAGCCAAGTTCTAGCGGGACCTTCCACAGATACGCAGTATTTT. It is translated as CASSQVLAGPSTDTQYF.

The chain recombines TRBV18 with TRBJ2-4, with 9 nucleotides matching TRBD1. The trim removed 3 bases at V and 1 base at J, leaving 4 bases unmatched. This CDR3 comprises 16 residues. In germline, CDR1 is KGHSH, CDR2 LQKENI. The CDR3, as DNA: TGTGCCAGCTCACCGGGGACAGGGATGGCCAAAAACATTCAGTACTTC. Its translation is CASSPGTGMAKNIQYF. Full variable domain (outside the CDR3, taken from reference TRBV18 and TRBJ2-4): NAGVMQNPRHLVRRRGQEARLRCSPMKGHSHVYWYRQLPEEGLKFMVYLQKENIIDESGMPKERFSAEFPKEGPSILRIQQVVRGDSAAYFCASSPGTGMAKNIQYFGAGTRLSVL.

The chain joins TRBV5-1 to TRBJ2-1, with D tentatively TRBD2 (5 bases). This CDR3 contains 13 residues. Germline V CDR1 and CDR2: SGHRS, YFSETQ. Trimming pared 0 bases from V and 8 bases from J, leaving 9 bases between. This chain's CDR3 is CASSLGRGDEQFF. DNA of the CDR3: TGCGCCAGCAGCTTGGGTCGGGGAGATGAGCAGTTCTTC.

The chain has TRBV27 and TRBJ1-6; D gene unclear. Trimming stripped 0 bases from V and 4 bases from J, with 7 bases between. Germline values: CDR1 MNHEY, CDR2 SMNVEV (reference sequence). The length of the CDR3 is 15 residues. CDR3 coding DNA: TGTGCCAGCAGTTTATCGTCGGGATATAATTCACCCCTCCACTTT. Protein: CASSLSSGYNSPLHF.

The chain carries TRBV9 and TRBJ2-3, with 14 bases aligning to TRBD2. Germline CDR1 is SGDLS and CDR2 is YYNGEE. The J segment lost 6 bases and the V segment lost 2 bases, leaving 5 bases of the junction unmatched. There are 16 residues in the CDR3. The CDR3 sequence is CASSVTSGRAGDTQYF. CDR3 in DNA: TGTGCCAGCAGCGTGACTAGCGGGAGGGCCGGGGATACGCAGTATTTT.

The chain combines TRBV28 with TRBJ1-5; D gene uncertain. CDR1 is MDHEN and CDR2 is SYDVKM in the germline V gene. The CDR3 contains 12 residues. Trimming removed 4 bases at V and 6 bases at J, with 7 bases between. The CDR3 is CASSSPGQPQHF. CDR3 sequence (DNA): TGTGCCAGCAGTTCCCCCGGTCAGCCCCAGCATTTT.

The chain carries TRBV4-2 and TRBJ2-7, with D perhaps matching TRBD2 (6 bases). V was trimmed by 0 bases and J by 6 bases, leaving 21 bases between them. CDR3 length: 17 amino acids. The germline gives CDR1 LGHNA, CDR2 YNFKEQ. CDR3 coding DNA: TGTGCCAGCAGCCAAGAGGGGGGTCTGAGGGGAGGATCCGAGCAGTACTTC. This sequence encodes CASSQEGGLRGGSEQYF.

The chain couples TRBV24-1 to TRBJ2-1, with 8 bases that match TRBD2. The germline V gene has CDR1 KGHDR and CDR2 SFDVKD. J gave up 6 bases and V 0 bases, and 15 bases lay outside the gene matches. The CDR3 has 19 amino acids. DNA for the CDR3: TGTGCCACCAGTGATTTGGGAGACCTTAGCGGGAATGCGGGCAATGAGCAGTTCTTC. The encoded protein is CATSDLGDLSGNAGNEQFF.